The 5 T cell receptor beta chains below come from one sample, sequenced in a study of early T cells in non-severe SARS-CoV-2 infection. TCRdb itself ran the 5' RACE reads through MiXCR, one entry per CDR3 protein. The table records 25,000 to 35,000 distinct CDR3 sequences, approximately 5.3% of them present only once. Sequencing used whole blood. The receptors come from an adult who was a healthcare worker with PCR-confirmed SARS-CoV-2 infection or an uninfected control (not recorded which).

The rearrangement links TRBV18 to TRBJ2-5; TRBD1 aligns across 7 bases. Losses at the gene ends were 5 bases for V and 7 bases for J; bases not matched to a gene: 7. Germline V gene sequence: CDR1 KGHSH, CDR2 LQKENI. This CDR3 region has 13 residues. The CDR3: CASSLGGDGTQYF. CDR3 sequence (DNA): TGTGCCAGCTCATTAGGGGGCGACGGGACCCAGTACTTC.

This clonotype appeared many times. The chain has TRBV12-3 or TRBV12-4 and TRBJ2-3, with D tentatively TRBD2 (6 bases). V shed 6 bases and J shed 0 bases, with 7 bases lying between them. The CDR3 contains 13 residues. In DNA, the CDR3 is TGTGCCAGCAGGGGACTGAGCACAGATACGCAGTATTTT. Protein product: CASRGLSTDTQYF.

This clonotype has just a few counts. The chain joins TRBV15 to TRBJ1-4; maybe TRBD1 (5 bases). Per the germline V gene, CDR1 is LNHNV and CDR2 is YYDKDF (reference sequence). V was pared by 0 bases and J by 7 bases, with 12 bases between. The CDR3 runs to 15 residues. The CDR3 protein is CATSRDGRGGEKLFF. The CDR3 DNA is TGTGCCACCAGCAGAGATGGGAGGGGAGGTGAAAAACTGTTTTTT.

In its sample, this clonotype was seen once. This chain connects TRBV12-3 or TRBV12-4 to TRBJ2-2; the D is unclear. The CDR3 is made up of 13 amino acids. Trimming shortened V by 2 bases and J by 2 bases, and 3 bases separated the two germline ends. DNA for the CDR3: TGTGCCAGCAGTTTATACAACACCGGGGAGCTGTTTTTT. It codes for CASSLYNTGELFF.

This clonotype was detected many times. The V call is TRBV3-1, the J call TRBJ1-2, with D possibly matching TRBD1 (5 bases). The germline V gene has CDR1 LGHDT and CDR2 YNNKEL (reference sequence). The CDR3 is 12 amino acids. Trimming removed 2 bases at V and 8 bases at J, with 9 bases between. CDR3 DNA: TGTGCCAGCAGCCAAACCAGGGACGGCTACACCTTC. As protein: CASSQTRDGYTF.